Listed here are 14 T cell receptor beta chains from one sample, sequenced in a study of Ad26.COV2.S vaccination and SARS-CoV-2 variants (dated by TCRdb to about 2021). Library creation used the immunoSEQ multiplex PCR assay. TCRdb retrieved this table from immuneACCESS and kept in-frame rearrangements only. Not all clones are present; in checked studies, unresolved V genes account for under half, and no reason is known for the remainder. This sample lists about 420,000 clones; around nine tenths were detected once. The ten largest clones take up roughly 4% of the sample. This sample's treatment or condition label indicates: 15 to 20 received Ad26.COV2.S at low or high dose, single or two shots; five or six received placebo; per-sample allocation not given. For vaccine and placebo recipients, repertoires were sequenced using samples collected on day 63 after the first injection. The specimen was peripheral blood, collected in a trial of Ad26.COV2.S vaccine versus placebo. The source of these receptors is a person aged 18 to 65 who received the Ad26.COV2.S COVID-19 vaccine or a placebo.

V is TRBV3-1 (or the pseudogene TRBV3-2) and J is TRBJ2-3; 7 bases align to TRBD1. The trim removed 6 bases at V and 3 bases at J, leaving 12 bases unmatched. CDR3 length: 16 residues. Per the germline V gene, CDR1 is LGHDT and CDR2 is YNNKEL (reference sequence). DNA for the CDR3: TGTGCCAGCAGGTCCGGACAGGCCCCGGAAACAGATACGCAGTATTTT. Its translation: CASRSGQAPETDTQYF.

The chain combines TRBV7-6 with TRBJ2-7, with TRBD1 matching 7 bases. J was trimmed by 3 bases and V by 5 bases; bases with no gene match: 7. The germline CDR1 and CDR2 sequences are SGHVS and FNYEAQ. This CDR3 has 14 residues. CDR3 sequence (DNA): TGTGCCAGCAGCGAGGGGGACAGAATCTACGAGCAGTACTTC. As protein: CASSEGDRIYEQYF.

The rearrangement uses TRBV7-9 and TRBJ2-4; D unclear. The CDR3 has 13 amino acids. The germline gives CDR1 SEHNR, CDR2 FQNEAQ (reference sequence). V lost 3 bases and J lost 7, with 10 bases in between. The CDR3, as DNA: TGTGCCAGCAGCTTTGTCCCGGAGAACATTCAGTACTTC. Amino acid sequence: CASSFVPENIQYF. Full variable domain (outside the CDR3, taken from reference TRBV7-9 and TRBJ2-4): DTGVSQNPRHKITKRGQNVTFRCDPISEHNRLYWYRQTLGQGPEFLTYFQNEAQLEKSRLLSDRFSAERPKGSFSTLEIQRTEQGDSAMYLCASSFVPENIQYFGAGTRLSVL.

The chain carries TRBV7-3 and TRBJ2-7; D is tentatively TRBD1 or TRBD2 (7 bases each). CDR3 length equals 15 residues. In germline, CDR1 is SGHTA, CDR2 FQGTGA. The V gene lost 5 bases and the J gene lost 3 bases, with 17 bases spanning the gap. The CDR3 region has the DNA TGTGCCAGCAGCCCGCAGGGGGGGTTCTACTACGAGCAGTACTTC. Translated, it gives CASSPQGGFYYEQYF.

V and J are TRBV9 and TRBJ2-3, with D perhaps given as TRBD1 or TRBD2 (6 bases each). The CDR3 has 17 residues. Germline assignment: CDR1 SGDLS and CDR2 YYNGEE. Trimming left V 2 bases short and J 4 bases short, with 20 bases between. This chain's CDR3 is CASSVRPGGDGPDTQYF. In nucleotides, the CDR3 is TGTGCCAGCAGCGTGAGACCCGGGGGCGATGGGCCAGATACGCAGTATTTT.

This chain connects TRBV5-5 to TRBJ2-1, with D possibly being TRBD1 or TRBD2 (5 bases each). Germline values: CDR1 SGHKS, CDR2 YYEKEE (reference sequence). This CDR3 contains 15 residues. V dropped 4 bases and J dropped 7 bases, with 18 bases sitting between them. CDR3 in DNA: TGTGCCAGCAGCCCCGCGGGCAGGGCACAGAATGAGCAGTTCTTC. Translated, it gives CASSPAGRAQNEQFF.

The chain couples TRBV9 to TRBJ1-2, with D possibly being TRBD1 (5 bases). The V end was cut by 6 bases, the J end by 1 base, with 10 bases between. Germline CDR1 and CDR2: SGDLS and YYNGEE. The CDR3 sequence is 13 residues long. Here the CDR3 reads CASTAGRNYGYTF. CDR3 bases: TGTGCCAGCACCGCGGGACGTAACTATGGCTACACCTTC.

This rearrangement joins TRBV29-1 to TRBJ2-3, with 9 bases matching TRBD1. Germline values: CDR1 SQVTM, CDR2 ANQGSEA. V gave up 4 bases and J gave up 2 bases; unmatched junction bases: 4. The CDR3 covers 14 residues. CDR3 loop: CSVGGQGSTDTQYF. CDR3 bases: TGCAGCGTTGGGGGACAGGGATCCACAGATACGCAGTATTTT.

The rearrangement uses TRBV2 and TRBJ1-2; D not certain. CDR3 length equals 12 residues. Germline V CDR1 and CDR2: SNHLY, FYNNEI. V was pared by 2 bases and J by 8 bases, with 9 bases between. CDR3: CASSETRGGYTF. The CDR3 DNA reads TGTGCCAGCAGTGAAACGAGAGGCGGCTACACCTTC. The full variable domain, in which reference TRBV2 and TRBJ1-2 provide the parts outside the CDR3, is EPEVTQTPSHQVTQMGQEVILRCVPISNHLYFYWYRQILGQKVEFLVSFYNNEISEKSEIFDDQFSVERPDGSNFTLKIRSTKLEDSAMYFCASSETRGGYTFGSGTRLTVV.

The rearrangement uses TRBV19 and TRBJ2-2; TRBD1 might be the D (6 bases). V lost 6 bases and J lost 6, with 20 bases in between. Germline loops: CDR1 LNHDA, CDR2 SQIVND (reference sequence). The CDR3 runs to 16 residues. CDR3 residues: CASRTRATGPSGELFF. The CDR3 DNA follows: TGTGCCAGTAGGACCCGCGCGACAGGTCCGTCCGGGGAGCTGTTTTTT. Drawing the rest from reference TRBV19 and TRBJ2-2, the complete variable domain is DGGITQSPKYLFRKEGQNVTLSCEQNLNHDAMYWYRQDPGQGLRLIYYSQIVNDFQKGDIAEGYSVSREKKESFPLTVTSAQKNPTAFYLCASRTRATGPSGELFFGEGSRLTVL.

V usage is TRBV6-2 or TRBV6-3 and J usage is TRBJ1-1; D is ambiguous. The germline V gene has CDR1 MNHEY and CDR2 SVGEGT. The CDR3 is 12 residues long. Trimming stripped 4 bases from V and 3 bases from J, with 6 bases between. The CDR3 sequence is CASSSGYTEAFF. CDR3 nucleotides: TGTGCCAGCAGTTCAGGATACACTGAAGCTTTCTTT.

The J gene is TRBJ2-7, the V gene TRBV10-2, with 9 bases fitting TRBD1. V shed 2 bases, J shed 5 bases, and the junction held 13 bases outside the gene matches. The V gene's germline CDR1 is WSHSY and CDR2 SAAADI. This CDR3 has 17 residues. The CDR3 DNA follows: TGCGCCAGCAGTGAGAGGGGGGGGACAGGGACGGTACACGAGCAGTACTTC. It is translated as CASSERGGTGTVHEQYF.

This clone was counted a single time. The chain is built from TRBV29-1 and TRBJ1-3; D unclear. The CDR3 consists of 12 residues. The V end was cut by 4 bases, the J end by 4 bases, with 8 bases between. Germline assignment: CDR1 SQVTM and CDR2 ANQGSEA. The CDR3 is CSVGTGGNTIYF. In DNA form, the CDR3 reads TGCAGCGTTGGAACGGGAGGAAACACCATATATTTT.

The V and J genes are TRBV7-9 and TRBJ2-1; a weak D match, TRBD1 (5 bases). Trimming pared 5 bases from V and 2 bases from J, leaving 10 bases between. Germline CDR1 and CDR2: SEHNR and FQNEAQ (reference sequence). The CDR3 covers 14 residues. CDR3 in amino acids: CASSAQDTYNEQFF. The DNA for the CDR3 is TGTGCCAGCAGCGCCCAGGACACCTACAATGAGCAGTTCTTC.